This TCR beta chain was identified during a study of cytomegalovirus exposure and HLA in healthy donors. The data were produced by immunoSEQ multiplex PCR, yet TCRdb's version contains in-frame clones alone and is incomplete. The sample lists about 110,000 clones; approximately 85% were seen once. The validation cohort, a group of around 120 subjects, included the donors and was separate from the roughly 670-subject first cohort. Study conclusions and caveats: Rare TCR sequences dominated, though some public TCRs recurred in many donors. Among TCR beta chains, those listed as cytomegalovirus-associated numbered about 160.

Deletions cut 5 bases from V and 5 bases from J, with 4 bases between. CDR3 length equals 11 residues. Per the germline V gene, CDR1 is MNHEY and CDR2 is SVGAGI. This clone was detected once. Its antigen is undetermined. This sequence originates from a woman younger than 35 in good health and CMV-seronegative. The rearrangement uses TRBV6-5 and TRBJ2-1; the D is unclear. The sequenced material came from PBMCs. The CDR3 region is CASSADNEQFF. The CDR3 region has the DNA TGTGCCAGCAGTGCGGACAATGAGCAGTTCTTC.